This is a list of T cell receptor beta chains from one sample in a study of blood T cell repertoires in COVID-19. Sequencing used immunoSEQ multiplex PCR; TCRdb keeps in-frame clones, though not all of them. The sample contains 200,000 to 250,000 clones, roughly 90% of which appear only once. The sequenced material came from peripheral blood. The origin of the receptors is a man aged 60 to 75 with acute or convalescent COVID-19. Each CDR3 is given with its conserved first and last residue. Fields, in order: CDR3 DNA, CDR3 protein, V gene, clone size, D gene, J gene. The D gene is left open where the match is weak. A clone size is listed for some rows: how often the clone was seen (once, few, many), or a class if it is expanded.

TGTGCCACCCGCCGGGACGGGAGCGGCAATGAGCAGTTCTTC,CATRRDGSGNEQFF,TRBV24-1,.,.,TRBJ2-1
TGTGCCAGCAGTGAACGGGGGACAGGGGCTACCTCTGAAGCTTTCTTT,CASSERGTGATSEAFF,TRBV2,once,TRBD1,TRBJ1-1
TGCGCCAGCAGCGCGGATGGTCAGGGGGGAAATTCACCCCTCCACTTT,CASSADGQGGNSPLHF,TRBV5-1,.,TRBD1,TRBJ1-6
TGTGCCAGTAACCAACCGGGACAGGGAAACGAGCAGTACTTC,CASNQPGQGNEQYF,TRBV19,many,TRBD1,TRBJ2-7
TGCGCCAGCAGCCAAGATCTAGTGACTAGCGGACACAATGAGCAGTTCTTC,CASSQDLVTSGHNEQFF,TRBV4-3,.,TRBD2,TRBJ2-1
TGTGCCAGCAGTGAACTAGGGACAGGGAACACTGAAGCTTTCTTT,CASSELGTGNTEAFF,TRBV25-1,.,TRBD1,TRBJ1-1
TGTGCCAGCAGCTTAGAAGGGATAGTAGCGAGCACAGATACGCAGTATTTT,CASSLEGIVASTDTQYF,TRBV11-2,.,.,TRBJ2-3
TGTGCCACCAGTGAAGTACGGACACTGAACACCGGGGAGCTGTTTTTT,CATSEVRTLNTGELFF,TRBV24-1,.,.,TRBJ2-2
TGTGCCAGTAGTTTTGACAGGGTGTATGGCTACACCTTC,CASSFDRVYGYTF,TRBV19,few,TRBD1,TRBJ1-2
TGTGCCAGCAGCTTAGGGGCAGATGAAGCTTTCTTT,CASSLGADEAFF,TRBV7-8,.,.,TRBJ1-1
TGTGCCAGCAGCTTAATGGCGACAGGCAGTGGTGGCTACACCTTC,CASSLMATGSGGYTF,TRBV7-3,.,.,TRBJ1-2
TGTGCCACCAGTGACGCCGACAGGGGCTACGAGCAGTACTTC,CATSDADRGYEQYF,TRBV24-1,.,TRBD1,TRBJ2-7
TGTGCCAGTACCCCCTTGGGACAGGGCACTGAAGCTTTCTTT,CASTPLGQGTEAFF,TRBV19,.,TRBD1,TRBJ1-1
TGTGCCAGCAGCGTACTAGCGGGAGGGTACAATGAGCAGTTCTTC,CASSVLAGGYNEQFF,TRBV7-3,.,TRBD2,TRBJ2-1
TGTGCCAGCAGTACGGCTAGCGGGGGGGAGACCCAGTACTTC,CASSTASGGETQYF,TRBV6-5,.,TRBD2,TRBJ2-5
TGTGCCACCAGTGATCCAGGACTAGAGAGCTCCTACAATGAGCAGTTCTTC,CATSDPGLESSYNEQFF,TRBV24-1,.,TRBD2,TRBJ2-1
TGTGCCAGCGCAATGAGGGAAACTGAAGCTTTCTTT,CASAMRETEAFF,TRBV12-3/TRBV12-4,.,.,TRBJ1-1
TGTGCCAGCAGCGAGAAGGGGACAGGTAATACCCCGTACGAGCAGTACTTC,CASSEKGTGNTPYEQYF,TRBV7-9,.,TRBD1,TRBJ2-7
TGTGCCAGCAGCTTATCAGGCGAGACCCAGTACTTC,CASSLSGETQYF,TRBV11-2,.,.,TRBJ2-5
TGCGCCAGCAGCCAAAGGACTAGCGGGAGGGGGGAGCAGTTCTTC,CASSQRTSGRGEQFF,TRBV4-3,.,TRBD2,TRBJ2-1
TGTGCCTGGAGTCAGGACAGGGTTAATGAAAAACTGTTTTTT,CAWSQDRVNEKLFF,TRBV30,.,TRBD1,TRBJ1-4
TGTGCCAGCAGCTTTGAGATAGCGGGGGATAATGAGCAGTTCTTC,CASSFEIAGDNEQFF,TRBV28,.,TRBD2,TRBJ2-1
TGCAGCGTTGTTAAGGGGGCGAGCGAGCAGTACTTC,CSVVKGASEQYF,TRBV29-1,.,TRBD1,TRBJ2-7
TGTGCCAGCAGTTATGGACAGGGAGGAAACACCATATATTTT,CASSYGQGGNTIYF,TRBV6-5,once,TRBD1,TRBJ1-3
TGTGCCACCAGCTCGACTAGCGGCCTGGAGAATGAGCAGTTCTTC,CATSSTSGLENEQFF,TRBV15,.,TRBD2,TRBJ2-1
TGTGCCAGCAGCTTAGGCCCCACTTATGGCTACACCTTC,CASSLGPTYGYTF,TRBV7-2,.,.,TRBJ1-2
TGTGCCTGGAGATCCGGGAGGACCAGCACAGATACGCAGTATTTT,CAWRSGRTSTDTQYF,TRBV30,.,TRBD2,TRBJ2-3
TGTGCCAGCAGCGTCCCCACTAGCGGCCCTAGCACAGATACGCAGTATTTT,CASSVPTSGPSTDTQYF,TRBV9,.,TRBD2,TRBJ2-3
TGTGCCACCAGCAGAGCTCTCTCTGGGGCCAACGTCCTGACTTTC,CATSRALSGANVLTF,TRBV15,.,.,TRBJ2-6
TGTGCCAGTAGTATATACGGTCCCACAGATACGCAGTATTTT,CASSIYGPTDTQYF,TRBV19,.,.,TRBJ2-3
TGCAGCGCCTCCACTAGCGGGAGTTGGAGCGAGCAGTACTTC,CSASTSGSWSEQYF,TRBV29-1,few,TRBD2,TRBJ2-7
TGTGCCAGTAGTATCGGCTTAGGAGTAATGAACACTGAAGCTTTCTTT,CASSIGLGVMNTEAFF,TRBV19,.,.,TRBJ1-1
TGTGCCAGCAGCCAAGAAGCCGGGAGTGATCACGAGCAGTACTTC,CASSQEAGSDHEQYF,TRBV4-2,.,.,TRBJ2-7
TGTGCCAGCAGCTTAGATAAGGGGGACAGAGCAACTCACACTGAAGCTTTCTTT,CASSLDKGDRATHTEAFF,TRBV7-9,once,TRBD1,TRBJ1-1
TGTGCCAGCTCACCAGCAGGGGAAGGGTATGGCTACACCTTC,CASSPAGEGYGYTF,TRBV18,few,.,TRBJ1-2
TGTGCCAGCTCACCAGGACAGGGGGGCTCCTACGAGCAGTACTTC,CASSPGQGGSYEQYF,TRBV18,once,TRBD1,TRBJ2-7
TGTGCCAGCAGCCAAGAGTTCCGGCTAGCGGGAGAGACCCAGTACTTC,CASSQEFRLAGETQYF,TRBV14,.,TRBD2,TRBJ2-5
TGTGCCAGCAGCAGCTCGGGAGACGAGCAGTACTTC,CASSSSGDEQYF,TRBV9,.,.,TRBJ2-7
TGTGCCAGCAGACAGGGCTCGTTAGCGGGGGCCTACGAGCAGTACTTC,CASRQGSLAGAYEQYF,TRBV27,.,TRBD2,TRBJ2-7
TGTGCCAGCGTCCGGTTAGTGCCCTACAATGAGCAGTTCTTC,CASVRLVPYNEQFF,TRBV27,.,.,TRBJ2-1
TGTGCCAGCAGCGTAGCCCCGGACACTAATTCACCCCTCCACTTT,CASSVAPDTNSPLHF,TRBV9,.,.,TRBJ1-6
TGTGCCAGCAGCTTGGGGACAGGGCCGTTGGGTACCTACGAGCAGTACTTC,CASSLGTGPLGTYEQYF,TRBV5-5,.,TRBD1,TRBJ2-7
TGTGCCAGCAGTTCGGGACAGGGGAGACAGCCCCAGCATTTT,CASSSGQGRQPQHF,TRBV6-5,once,TRBD1,TRBJ1-5
TGTGCCAGCAGTTACTCCGTCGCTAGCGTGAACACCGGGGAGCTGTTTTTT,CASSYSVASVNTGELFF,TRBV6-2/TRBV6-3,.,.,TRBJ2-2
TGTGCCAGCAGCTTGTATAGCAATCAGCCCCAGCATTTT,CASSLYSNQPQHF,TRBV5-6,.,.,TRBJ1-5
TGTGCCAGCAAACACGGGGGGGGCGAGCAGTACTTC,CASKHGGGEQYF,TRBV6-5,.,TRBD2,TRBJ2-7
TGCAGCGTTGTCAGCGCACTGAACACTGAAGCTTTCTTT,CSVVSALNTEAFF,TRBV29-1,.,.,TRBJ1-1
TGTGCCAGCAGCTTAGGTAGCGGGAGAGGCAATGAGCAGTTCTTC,CASSLGSGRGNEQFF,TRBV11-1,.,TRBD2,TRBJ2-1
TGTGCCAGCAGCTCCAAATCGACAGGGACTGAAGCTTTCTTT,CASSSKSTGTEAFF,TRBV7-2,.,TRBD1,TRBJ1-1
TGCGCCAGCAGCCTCAGGGGGCGAATCACAGATACGCAGTATTTT,CASSLRGRITDTQYF,TRBV5-1,.,TRBD1,TRBJ2-3
TGCAGCGCCGGGATGGGGGGAGACACTGAAGCTTTCTTT,CSAGMGGDTEAFF,TRBV29-1,.,.,TRBJ1-1
TGTGCCAGCAGCCCACTCGACAGGGGTAACACTGAAGCTTTCTTT,CASSPLDRGNTEAFF,TRBV11-3,.,TRBD1,TRBJ1-1
TGTGCCAGCTTACAGGAACTAGATACGCAGTATTTT,CASLQELDTQYF,TRBV12-3/TRBV12-4,once,.,TRBJ2-3